This record concerns one TCR beta chain sequence. The V end was cut by 7 bases, the J end by 0 bases, with 24 bases between. Germline V gene data show CDR1 as SNHLY and CDR2 as FYNNEI. CDR3 length: 18 residues. The PCR employed 60 Vbeta primers together with 13 Jbeta primers. Libraries were prepared by immunoSEQ multiplex PCR; TCRdb keeps only in-frame clonotypes and omits some of them. The sample shows 25,000 to 40,000 clones, and approximately 5% sits with its ten largest clones. This sample is part of a study of cytomegalovirus exposure and HLA in healthy donors. The source material was PBMCs. The TCR was taken from a woman aged 35 to 49 in good health and CMV-seropositive. This chain uses TRBV2 with TRBJ1-1, with D uncertain. CDR3: CASTGSGDGVGMNTEAFF. In nucleotides, the CDR3 is TGTGCCAGCACCGGTTCCGGAGACGGGGTGGGCATGAACACTGAAGCTTTCTTT.